Below, 18 T cell receptor beta chains from the same sample are listed, as sequenced in a study of identifying expanded T cells in peripheral blood. Profiled with immunoSEQ multiplex PCR; TCRdb holds only in-frame clones, not every one. This table holds under 150,000 clones, around four fifths found once. The source material was blood. The receptor source for this set is a person aged 18-70 years in good health.

This clone has more than one count but fewer than ten. The chain uses TRBV9 and TRBJ1-5; no reliable D call. The CDR3 runs to 16 residues. Per germline, CDR1 SGDLS and CDR2 YYNGEE. V lost 1 base and J 6 bases, leaving 17 bases between the germline ends. CDR3 coding DNA: TGTGCCAGCAGCGTACCTGTTTGTAGGGTGTTTCAGCCCCAGCATTTT. Amino acid sequence: CASSVPVCRVFQPQHF.

A remark on this clone: Its ends do not fully match the called genes, so a read error is possible. The rearrangement links TRBV6-5 to TRBJ1-1, with 7 positions matching TRBD1. The length of the CDR3 is 16 residues. The germline V gene encodes CDR1 MNHEY and CDR2 SVGAGI. The CDR3 DNA follows: TGTGCCAGCAGTTACTCTCGTGGACAGGTGAATACTGAAGCTTTCTTT. This sequence encodes CASSYSRGQVNTEAFF.

A few counts support this clone. CDR3 sequence: CASSPGQSYGYTF. Here the CDR3 DNA reads TGTGCCAGCAGCCCAGGACAATCCTATGGCTACACCTTC. This chain connects TRBV2 to TRBJ1-2; tentatively, D is TRBD1 (5 bases). CDR1 SNHLY and CDR2 FYNNEI come from the germline V gene. The CDR3 consists of 13 residues. Trimming pared 6 bases from V and 4 bases from J, leaving 12 bases between.

The rearrangement uses TRBV29-1 and TRBJ2-3; no definite D call. The CDR3 spans 12 residues. The V and J ends lost 4 bases and 2 bases respectively, with 7 bases between them. The germline gives CDR1 SQVTM, CDR2 ANQGSEA. The DNA for the CDR3 is TGCAGCGTTGTATTTCCCACAGATACGCAGTATTTT. It is translated as CSVVFPTDTQYF.

The chain is built from TRBV2 and TRBJ1-1; the match to TRBD1 covers 7 bases. The germline gives CDR1 SNHLY, CDR2 FYNNEI. The CDR3 has 13 amino acids. V lost 3 bases to trimming and J lost 3 bases; unmatched junction nucleotides: 1. Written as DNA, the CDR3 is TGTGCCAGCAGTGACCAGGGGGACACTGAAGCTTTCTTT. This gives the protein CASSDQGDTEAFF.

CDR3 sequence (DNA): TGTGCCAGCAGCCCCCAAAGGGCCAACGTCCTGACTTTC. This gives the protein CASSPQRANVLTF. The chain combines TRBV7-2 with TRBJ2-6, with D unresolved. Trimming pared 5 bases from V and 5 bases from J, leaving 7 bases between. The CDR3 sequence is 13 residues long. Germline V CDR1 and CDR2: SGHTA, FQGNSA.

This sequence joins TRBV4-3 and TRBJ1-6, with no clear D. Germline V gene sequence: CDR1 LGHNA, CDR2 YSLEER. Trimming removed 0 bases at V and 3 bases at J, with 9 bases between. This CDR3 region has 16 residues. Written as DNA, the CDR3 is TGCGCCAGCAGCCAAGATCTCTCAAGCTATAATTCACCCCTCCACTTT. This sequence encodes CASSQDLSSYNSPLHF.

The rearrangement links TRBV7-9 to TRBJ2-5; possibly TRBD1 for D (6 bases). Trimming pared 0 bases from V and 6 bases from J, leaving 17 bases between. The CDR3 spans 16 residues. Germline V lookup: CDR1 SEHNR, CDR2 FQNEAQ (reference sequence). CDR3 residues: CASSLAQGRSEKTQYF. The CDR3 nucleotides read TGTGCCAGCAGCTTAGCACAGGGCCGGTCTGAAAAGACCCAGTACTTC.

V and J are TRBV5-1 and TRBJ2-7, with 8 bases aligning to TRBD1. The CDR3 contains 13 residues. In germline, CDR1 is SGHRS, CDR2 YFSETQ. V shed 3 bases and J 3 bases; nucleotides not matched to a gene: 2. CDR3 protein: CASSWGQDYEQYF. Here the CDR3 DNA reads TGCGCCAGCAGCTGGGGACAGGACTACGAGCAGTACTTC.

V gene TRBV27 combines with J gene TRBJ1-2; TRBD1 matches at 9 bases. J gave up 5 bases and V 8 bases, and 12 bases lay outside the gene matches. The CDR3 has 15 amino acids. Germline CDR1 reads MNHEY; CDR2 reads SMNVEV (reference sequence). CDR3 sequence: CASGGTGRDLYGYTF. As DNA, the CDR3 is TGTGCCAGCGGGGGGACAGGGCGCGATCTGTATGGCTACACCTTC.

CDR3: CASSLSPNGYTF. CDR3 coding DNA: TGTGCCAGCAGCTTATCCCCCAATGGCTACACCTTC. The rearrangement joins TRBV7-9 to TRBJ1-2; D not resolved. Trimming shortened V by 2 bases and J by 6 bases, and 7 bases separated the two germline ends. The CDR3 covers 12 residues. The germline V gene has CDR1 SEHNR and CDR2 FQNEAQ (reference sequence).

The rearrangement uses TRBV6-6 and TRBJ2-3; D gene uncertain. Germline lookup yields CDR1 MNHNY and CDR2 SVGAGI (reference sequence). Trimming shortened V by 4 bases and J by 7 bases, and 9 bases separated the two germline ends. This CDR3 comprises 12 residues. CDR3 DNA sequence: TGTGCCAGCAGTTCTGGGTCACATACGCAGTATTTT. The encoded protein is CASSSGSHTQYF.

J is TRBJ2-1 and V is TRBV11-2; TRBD2 matches at 12 bases. Germline trimming cut 1 base from V and 10 bases from J; bases unmatched to any gene: 8. This CDR3 contains 16 residues. Germline V gene data show CDR1 as SGHAT and CDR2 as FQNNGV. CDR3 region: CASSLAASGGGREQFF. CDR3 DNA: TGTGCCAGCAGCTTAGCTGCTAGCGGGGGGGGCCGCGAGCAGTTCTTC. The full variable domain, with the rest looked up from reference TRBV11-2 and TRBJ2-1, is EAGVAQSPRYKIIEKRQSVAFWCNPISGHATLYWYQQILGQGPKLLIQFQNNGVVDDSQLPKDRFSAERLKGVDSTLKIQPAKLEDSAVYLCASSLAASGGGREQFFGPGTRLTVL.

CDR3 bases: TGTGCCAGCTCACGGGAGGGCTACGAGCAGTACTTC. It yields the protein CASSREGYEQYF. The chain joins TRBV18 to TRBJ2-7; 7 positions agree with TRBD2. The germline V gene has CDR1 KGHSH and CDR2 LQKENI. J gave up 3 bases and V 4 bases, and 0 bases lay outside the gene matches. CDR3 length equals 12 residues.

The CDR3 DNA reads as TGTGCCAGCAGCTTAGCGAGGCAGGCCCTTGGAAAACTGTTTTTT. It is translated as CASSLARQALGKLFF. This chain links TRBV7-9 with TRBJ1-4; D call uncertain. The CDR3 covers 15 residues. V gave up 0 bases and J gave up 10 bases, with 15 bases separating them. Germline CDR1 and CDR2: SEHNR and FQNEAQ (reference sequence).

The gene calls are TRBV11-3 and TRBJ2-3; maybe TRBD1 (6 bases). Germline CDR1 reads SGHNT; CDR2 reads YENEEA. The CDR3 is 17 amino acids. V was trimmed by 4 bases and J by 1 base, leaving 18 bases between them. In DNA, the CDR3 is TGTGCCAGCAGCTCGGGCAGGGGACCTCGAGGCACAGATACGCAGTATTTT. The encoded protein is CASSSGRGPRGTDTQYF.

The chain links TRBV7-2 to TRBJ1-3; D gene unclear. CDR1 is SGHTA, CDR2 FQGNSA, per germline. With 5 bases removed from V and 4 bases from J, the gap between germline ends came to 18 bases. CDR3 length: 16 amino acids. The CDR3 reads CASSPQPRELGNTIYF. In DNA form, the CDR3 reads TGTGCCAGCAGCCCACAACCTCGGGAGTTAGGAAACACCATATATTTT.

CDR3 nucleotide sequence: TGTGCCAGCAGCTTAGGCATGGCTAATGAAAAACTGTTTTTT. Translating it yields CASSLGMANEKLFF. The genes are TRBV11-2 and TRBJ1-4, with no clear D. The CDR3 totals 14 residues. Germline V gene lookup returns CDR1 SGHAT and CDR2 FQNNGV. V lost 1 base, J lost 3 bases, and 6 bases lay in between.